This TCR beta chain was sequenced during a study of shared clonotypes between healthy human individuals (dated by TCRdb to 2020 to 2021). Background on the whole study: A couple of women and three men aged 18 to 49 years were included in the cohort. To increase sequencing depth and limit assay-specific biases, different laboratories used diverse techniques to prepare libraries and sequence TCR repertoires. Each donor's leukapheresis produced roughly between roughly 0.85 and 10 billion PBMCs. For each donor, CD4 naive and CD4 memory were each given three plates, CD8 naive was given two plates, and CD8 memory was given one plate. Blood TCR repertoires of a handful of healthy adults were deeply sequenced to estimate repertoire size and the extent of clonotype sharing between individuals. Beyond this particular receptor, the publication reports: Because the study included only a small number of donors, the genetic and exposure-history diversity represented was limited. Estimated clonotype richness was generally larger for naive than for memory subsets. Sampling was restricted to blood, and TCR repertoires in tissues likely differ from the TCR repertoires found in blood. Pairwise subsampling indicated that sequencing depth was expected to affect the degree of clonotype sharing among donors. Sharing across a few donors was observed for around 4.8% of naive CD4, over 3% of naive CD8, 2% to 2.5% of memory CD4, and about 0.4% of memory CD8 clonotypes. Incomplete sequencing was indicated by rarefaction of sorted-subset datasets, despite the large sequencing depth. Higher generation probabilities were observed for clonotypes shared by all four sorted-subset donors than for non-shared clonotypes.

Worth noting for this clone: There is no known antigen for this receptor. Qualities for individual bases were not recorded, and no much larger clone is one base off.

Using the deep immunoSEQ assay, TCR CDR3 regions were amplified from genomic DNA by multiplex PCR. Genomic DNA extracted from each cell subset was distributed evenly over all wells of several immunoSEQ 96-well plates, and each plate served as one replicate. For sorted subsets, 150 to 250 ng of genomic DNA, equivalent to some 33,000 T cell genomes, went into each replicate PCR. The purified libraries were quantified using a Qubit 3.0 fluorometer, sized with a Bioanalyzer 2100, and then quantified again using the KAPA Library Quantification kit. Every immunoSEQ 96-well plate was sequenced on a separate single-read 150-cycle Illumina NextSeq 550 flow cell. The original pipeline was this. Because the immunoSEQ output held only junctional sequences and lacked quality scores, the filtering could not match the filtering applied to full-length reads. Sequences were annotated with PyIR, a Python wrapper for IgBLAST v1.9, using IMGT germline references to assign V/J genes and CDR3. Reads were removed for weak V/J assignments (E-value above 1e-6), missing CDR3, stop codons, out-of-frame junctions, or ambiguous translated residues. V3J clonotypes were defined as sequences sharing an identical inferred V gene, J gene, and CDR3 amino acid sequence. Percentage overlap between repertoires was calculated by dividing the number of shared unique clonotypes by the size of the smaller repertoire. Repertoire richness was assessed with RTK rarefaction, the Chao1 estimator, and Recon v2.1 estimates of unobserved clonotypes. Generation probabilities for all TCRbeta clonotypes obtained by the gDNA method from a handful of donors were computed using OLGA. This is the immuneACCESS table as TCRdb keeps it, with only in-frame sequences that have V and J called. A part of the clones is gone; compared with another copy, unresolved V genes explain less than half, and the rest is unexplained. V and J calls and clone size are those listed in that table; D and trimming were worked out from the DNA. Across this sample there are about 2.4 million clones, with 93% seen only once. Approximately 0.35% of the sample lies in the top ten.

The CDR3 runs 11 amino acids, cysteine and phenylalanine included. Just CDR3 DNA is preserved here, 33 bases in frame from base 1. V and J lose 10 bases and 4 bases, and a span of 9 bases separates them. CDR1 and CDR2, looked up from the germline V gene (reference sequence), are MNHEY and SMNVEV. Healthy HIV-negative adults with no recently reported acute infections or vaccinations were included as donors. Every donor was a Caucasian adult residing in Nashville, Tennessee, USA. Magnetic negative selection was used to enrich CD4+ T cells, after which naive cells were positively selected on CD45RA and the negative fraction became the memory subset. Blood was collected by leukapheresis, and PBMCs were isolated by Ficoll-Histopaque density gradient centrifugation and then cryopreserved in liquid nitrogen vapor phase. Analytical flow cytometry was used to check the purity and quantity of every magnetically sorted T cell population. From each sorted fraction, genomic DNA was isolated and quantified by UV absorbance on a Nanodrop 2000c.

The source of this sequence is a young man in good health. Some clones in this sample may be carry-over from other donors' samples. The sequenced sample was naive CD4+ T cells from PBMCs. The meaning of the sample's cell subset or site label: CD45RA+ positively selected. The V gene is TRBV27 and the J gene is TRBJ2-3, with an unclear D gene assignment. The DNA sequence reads TGTGCCATACCATACCCAGATACGCAGTATTTT. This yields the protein CAIPYPDTQYF.